These 6 T cell receptor beta chains share one sample of origin, sequenced in a study of OX40 agonist ivuxolimab in advanced cancers. Profiling relied on immunoSEQ multiplex PCR, and the TCRdb table lists in-frame clones only, not all of them. The table lists about 25,000 clones, approximately 86% of them singletons. The sample here was CD4+ or CD8+ T cells sorted from blood, taken in a trial of the OX40 agonist ivuxolimab. The receptors here all came from an adult with an advanced solid tumor such as melanoma, head and neck, liver or kidney cancer.

The J gene is TRBJ2-7, the V gene TRBV19; tentative D call: TRBD1 (6 bases). Trimming removed 2 bases from V and 5 bases from J, with 13 bases in between. The CDR3 consists of 14 residues. CDR1 is LNHDA, CDR2 SQIVND, per germline (reference sequence). The CDR3, as DNA: TGTGCCAGTAGTATAAAATCAGGGGCGCACGAGCAGTACTTC. Translation: CASSIKSGAHEQYF.

The chain carries TRBV12-1 and TRBJ2-1; TRBD2 reflects the table's D call only, with no check against the DNA. TRBV12-1 represents a pseudogene. This CDR3 has 16 residues. The CDR3 nucleotides are TGTGCCAGCAGCCCGCGCCGGCAGCGGGAGTGCGATGAGCAGTTCTTC. Protein: CASSPRRQRECDEQFF.

The chain joins TRBV28 to TRBJ1-1; D gene unclear. V lost 5 bases, J lost 3 bases, and 10 bases lay in between. Germline V gene data show CDR1 as MDHEN and CDR2 as SYDVKM. CDR3 length equals 13 residues. The CDR3 spells CASSERSYTEAFF. In nucleotides, the CDR3 is TGTGCCAGCAGTGAGCGCAGCTACACTGAAGCTTTCTTT.

The chain couples TRBV7-2 to TRBJ2-1; TRBD2 aligns across 11 bases. V dropped 5 bases and J dropped 2; count of bases not matched to a gene: 5. CDR1 SGHTA and CDR2 FQGNSA come from the germline V gene. The CDR3 is 16 residues long. This CDR3 is CASSARLAGPYNEQFF. As DNA, the CDR3 is TGTGCCAGCAGCGCCAGACTAGCGGGGCCCTACAATGAGCAGTTCTTC.

V usage is TRBV12-5 and J usage is TRBJ1-1; D is undetermined. The V gene's germline CDR1 is LGHNT and CDR2 FRNRAP. This CDR3 is built from 11 residues. V was shortened by 6 bases and J by 8 bases, with 10 bases between the two germline ends. The CDR3: CASGSLREAFF. For the CDR3, the DNA is TGTGCTAGTGGCTCCCTACGGGAAGCTTTCTTT.

The CDR3 protein is CASSLGLGGPYEQYF. CDR3 DNA: TGTGCCAGCAGTTTAGGCCTAGGTGGACCCTACGAGCAGTACTTC. This chain links TRBV27 with TRBJ2-7; D call uncertain. Trimming cost V 2 bases and J 2 bases, with 13 bases left between them. CDR1 and CDR2 from the germline V gene are MNHEY and SMNVEV (reference sequence). The CDR3 is 15 amino acids.